Following are 16 T cell receptor beta chains from one sample sequenced in a study of patients and donors after allogeneic stem cell transplantation. In TCRdb, the RT-PCR reads were re-called with MiXCR into one record per CDR3 protein. Here the sample spans about 400,000 distinct CDR3 sequences, more than 15% being singletons. Sequencing was done on a sample of blood, either unsorted or a sorted T cell fraction (not recorded which). All receptors derive from a human donor who was either an allogeneic HSCT recipient or a stem cell or donor lymphocyte infusion donor (not recorded which). It is not recorded whose cells these are; they may come from a transplant donor.

The chain recombines TRBV19 with TRBJ1-1; D is perhaps TRBD1 (5 bases). Looked up from germline, CDR1 is LNHDA and CDR2 is SQIVND (reference sequence). There are 16 residues in the CDR3. The V end was cut by 6 bases, the J end by 1 base, with 18 bases between. The CDR3 nucleotides are TGTGCCAGTAGATCCTACAGAGGAAGGGGGAACACTGAAGCTTTCTTT. Translating gives CASRSYRGRGNTEAFF.

This clonotype has only a few counts. This sequence joins TRBV27 and TRBJ1-5; D is unresolved. Per the germline V gene, CDR1 is MNHEY and CDR2 is SMNVEV (reference sequence). The CDR3 is made up of 14 amino acids. Trimming stripped 1 base from V and 6 bases from J, with 10 bases between. The DNA of the CDR3 is TGTGCCAGCAGTTTATATCCTGGGAGTCAGCCCCAGCATTTT. This translates into CASSLYPGSQPQHF.

In nucleotides, the CDR3 is TGTGCCAGCAGCCGGACAGGGGTGAACACCGGGGAGCTGTTTTTT. This sequence encodes CASSRTGVNTGELFF. The rearrangement uses TRBV6-1 and TRBJ2-2; 9 nucleotides line up with TRBD1. The CDR3 has 15 residues. The junction had 3 bases not matched to a gene; V was cut back by 6 bases and J by 1 base. Per the germline V gene, CDR1 is MNHNS and CDR2 is SASEGT.

This clonotype has only a few counts. At one boundary the junction diverges from the germline segment, which might be a read error. V is TRBV5-6 and J is TRBJ2-7, with D hard to call. The V gene's germline CDR1 is SGHDT and CDR2 YYEEEE. CDR3 length equals 15 residues. In DNA form, the CDR3 reads TGTGCCAGCAGCTTGGTCGGTCAGCTCCTCTACGTGCAGTACTTC. It is translated as CASSLVGQLLYVQYF. Drawing the rest from reference TRBV5-6 and TRBJ2-7, the complete variable domain is DAGVTQSPTHLIKTRGQQVTLRCSPKSGHDTVSWYQQALGQGPQFIFQYYEEEERQRGNFPDRFSGHQFPNYSSELNVNALLLGDSALYLCASSLVGQLLYVQYFGPGTRLTVT.

As for this clonotype: A read error may explain this, as a much larger clone is one base away. The chain combines TRBV6-6 with TRBJ2-7; D gene uncertain. The CDR3 totals 12 residues. The V gene's germline CDR1 is MNHNY and CDR2 SVGAGI (reference sequence). V dropped 2 bases and J dropped 2 bases, with 4 bases sitting between them. The CDR3 DNA follows: TGTGCCAGCAGTTACGTACCCTACGAGCAGTACTTC. Translating it yields CASSYVPYEQYF.

This clonotype has ten or more counts. V is TRBV6-1 and J is TRBJ2-1; 8 bases align to TRBD2. CDR1 is MNHNS and CDR2 is SASEGT in the germline V gene. CDR3 length equals 13 residues. V shed 9 bases and J 6 bases; nucleotides not matched to a gene: 7. CDR3 coding DNA: TGTGCCAGTAGACTAGCGATCGTCAATGAGCAGTTCTTC. It specifies CASRLAIVNEQFF.

This clonotype was found once. V usage is TRBV4-1 and J usage is TRBJ2-5, with TRBD1 matching over 10 bases. The CDR3 consists of 17 residues. In germline, CDR1 is MGHRA, CDR2 YSYEKL. V gave up 0 bases and J gave up 2 bases; unmatched junction bases: 6. The CDR3 DNA follows: TGCGCCAGCAGCCAAGAAATCGGGACAGGGGCTCAAGAGACCCAGTACTTC. The encoded protein is CASSQEIGTGAQETQYF.

This clonotype was counted ten times or more. The chain recombines TRBV4-2 with TRBJ1-1; D possibly corresponds to TRBD1 (5 bases). V lost 0 bases, J lost 5 bases, and 16 bases lay in between. This CDR3 is built from 16 residues. Germline CDR1 is LGHNA and CDR2 is YNFKEQ. CDR3 protein: CASSQDRGRSNTEAFF. The CDR3, as DNA: TGTGCCAGCAGCCAAGATAGGGGCAGGAGTAATACTGAAGCTTTCTTT.

The chain carries TRBV20-1 and TRBJ2-1, with 7 positions matching TRBD2. In germline, CDR1 is DFQATT, CDR2 SNEGSKA (reference sequence). This CDR3 is 11 amino acids long. After removal of 7 bases from V and 9 bases from J, the junction contained 6 bases not matched to a gene. CDR3: CSVLAGIEQFF. CDR3 nucleotide sequence: TGCAGTGTGTTAGCGGGTATTGAGCAGTTCTTC.

This clonotype turned up a few times. The genes are TRBV7-8 and TRBJ1-1; 8 nucleotides line up with TRBD1. The V segment lost 5 bases and the J segment 2 bases; nucleotides outside the gene matches: 16. This CDR3 is built from 18 residues. Germline V lookup: CDR1 SGHVS, CDR2 FQNEAQ. The CDR3 reads CASSPATGAGNPNTEAFF. The CDR3 DNA sequence: TGTGCCAGCAGCCCGGCGACAGGGGCAGGCAACCCTAACACTGAAGCTTTCTTT.

This clonotype occurred many times. The rearrangement uses TRBV7-3 and TRBJ1-1; 7 bases line up with TRBD1. Germline CDR1 SGHTA, CDR2 FQGTGA. Trimming took 5 bases from V and 5 from J; bases not matched to a gene: 8. The CDR3 sequence is 14 residues long. CDR3 in DNA: TGTGCCAGCAGCATGACAGGGTACGGAACTGAAGCTTTCTTT. Its protein product is CASSMTGYGTEAFF.

This clonotype was recorded a few times. The gene calls are TRBV12-5 and TRBJ2-1, with 9 positions matching TRBD1. The CDR3 totals 13 residues. Looked up from germline, CDR1 is LGHNT and CDR2 is FRNRAP. Trimming took 1 base from V and 13 from J; bases not matched to a gene: 5. The CDR3 here is CASGLERQGGQFF. DNA for the CDR3: TGTGCTAGTGGTTTGGAAAGACAGGGGGGTCAGTTCTTC.

The chain links TRBV6-5 to TRBJ1-1; D remains unclear. CDR3 length: 13 amino acids. The germline gives CDR1 MNHEY, CDR2 SVGAGI. V was clipped by 2 bases and J by 1 base, with 5 bases between them. The CDR3 loop is CASSYARNTEAFF. The CDR3 DNA reads TGTGCCAGCAGTTACGCTAGGAACACTGAAGCTTTCTTT.

The V and J genes are TRBV25-1 and TRBJ1-2, with 7 bases fitting TRBD1. Per the germline V gene, CDR1 is MGHDK and CDR2 is SYGVNS. Unmatched junction bases numbered 5, after V lost 4 bases and J lost 9 bases. This CDR3 has 12 amino acids. The CDR3 reads CASSVYRGSYTF. Here the CDR3 DNA reads TGTGCCAGCAGTGTATACAGGGGTAGCTACACCTTC.

This clonotype was seen only a few times. This chain connects TRBV20-1 to TRBJ2-5, with D hard to call. The germline V and J ends were trimmed by 4 bases and 5 bases, with 5 bases remaining between them. CDR3 length: 10 amino acids. Germline V gene lookup returns CDR1 DFQATT and CDR2 SNEGSKA (reference sequence). CDR3 amino acids: CSATGETQYF. CDR3 nucleotide sequence: TGCAGTGCTACCGGGGAGACCCAGTACTTC.

This clonotype was seen a few times. This chain joins TRBV19 and TRBJ1-1; no reliable D call. CDR1 and CDR2 from the germline V gene are LNHDA and SQIVND (reference sequence). The V end lost 1 base, the J end lost 7 bases, and 10 bases lay between the germline ends. This CDR3 comprises 13 residues. CDR3 amino acids: CASSIAGRSEAFF. The CDR3 nucleotides read TGTGCCAGTAGTATAGCGGGAAGGAGTGAAGCTTTCTTT.